This T cell receptor (beta chain) came from a study of T cell repertoires in cytomegalovirus infection. This clonotype was found a few times. Its target is not known. CDR1 and CDR2 from the germline V gene are SGHTA and FQGNSA. Trimming cost V 4 bases and J 5 bases; bases outside gene matches: 7. The CDR3 spans 15 residues. TCRdb reanalysed the reads using MiXCR and keeps one entry per CDR3 protein. The sample shows under 450,000 distinct CDR3 sequences, 34% of them seen only once. Sequences were derived from cultured PBMCs, sampled from culture after CMV antigen stimulation. The sequence was obtained from a human donor in good health (CMV status not recorded). Some clones in this sample may be carry-over from other donors' samples. The V gene is TRBV7-2, the J gene TRBJ2-1; 8 positions match TRBD1. CDR3 sequence: CASSSGQGLNNEQFF. CDR3 DNA sequence: TGTGCCAGCAGCTCAGGACAGGGATTAAACAATGAGCAGTTCTTC.